The 9 T cell receptor beta chains below were found in one sample sequenced in a study of cytomegalovirus exposure and HLA in healthy donors. The PCR made use of 60 Vbeta and 13 Jbeta primers. Repertoires were generated with immunoSEQ multiplex PCR, while TCRdb's copy carries only in-frame clones and drops some. The repertoire has approximately 120,000 clones, 75% of them found once; the top ten carry roughly 3%. Sequencing input: PBMCs. The receptors come from a woman aged 50 to 60 in good health and CMV-seronegative.

This chain connects TRBV19 to TRBJ2-5, with D unclear. V lost 6 bases, J lost 4 bases, and 12 bases lay in between. This CDR3 spans 13 amino acids. Germline CDR1 and CDR2: LNHDA and SQIVND (reference sequence). The CDR3: CASSDSNRETQYF. The CDR3 nucleotides are TGTGCCAGTAGCGATTCAAACAGAGAGACCCAGTACTTC. Complete variable domain (other parts from reference TRBV19 and TRBJ2-5): DGGITQSPKYLFRKEGQNVTLSCEQNLNHDAMYWYRQDPGQGLRLIYYSQIVNDFQKGDIAEGYSVSREKKESFPLTVTSAQKNPTAFYLCASSDSNRETQYFGPGTRLLVL.

In the case of this clone: The junction and the germline gene differ at one end; a read error may be behind it. The V and J genes are TRBV7-9 and TRBJ2-3; possibly TRBD2 for D (6 bases). CDR3 length: 15 residues. The germline CDR1 and CDR2 sequences are SEHNR and FQNEAQ (reference sequence). CDR3 sequence (DNA): TGTTCCAGCAGCTTAGCTGCGGGGACCACAGATACGCAGTATTTT. Protein sequence: CSSSLAAGTTDTQYF.

The chain carries TRBV28 and TRBJ2-3; D gene ambiguous. V lost 6 bases, J lost 4 bases, and 11 bases lay in between. Germline CDR1 MDHEN, CDR2 SYDVKM. The CDR3 has 13 amino acids. This CDR3 reads CASRTPLADTQYF. DNA of the CDR3: TGTGCCAGCAGGACACCCCTTGCAGATACGCAGTATTTT.

This clone came up a few times. V is TRBV4-1 and J is TRBJ2-1, with 12 bases identical to TRBD2. The CDR3 is 19 residues long. V trimming: 4 bases; J trimming: 0 bases; junction bases outside the gene matches: 10. Germline CDR1 and CDR2: MGHRA and YSYEKL. The CDR3 protein is CASSPMGLAGTTSYNEQFF. DNA of the CDR3: TGCGCCAGCAGCCCGATGGGACTAGCGGGCACTACCTCCTACAATGAGCAGTTCTTC.

The chain uses TRBV6-5 and TRBJ1-2, with a possible D match to TRBD1 (5 bases). Germline lookup yields CDR1 MNHEY and CDR2 SVGAGI. V was pared by 6 bases and J by 0 bases, with 11 bases between. This CDR3 has 14 amino acids. The CDR3 DNA reads TGTGCCAGCAGGGGGGAGGGGACTAACTATGGCTACACCTTC. Translation gives CASRGEGTNYGYTF.

The chain has TRBV7-6 and TRBJ2-5; D gene uncertain. V was clipped by 2 bases and J by 4 bases, with 5 bases between them. CDR1 SGHVS and CDR2 FNYEAQ come from the germline V gene. The CDR3 consists of 12 residues. CDR3 coding DNA: TGTGCCAGCAGCTTATTCGGAGAGACCCAGTACTTC. As protein: CASSLFGETQYF.

This rearrangement joins TRBV6-1 to TRBJ2-7, with D possibly being TRBD1 (5 bases). The CDR3 sequence is 12 residues long. Trimming removed 4 bases from V and 6 bases from J, with 10 bases in between. The germline CDR1 and CDR2 sequences are MNHNS and SASEGT. The CDR3 sequence is CASSARDGEQYF. In nucleotides, the CDR3 is TGTGCCAGCAGTGCCAGGGATGGCGAGCAGTACTTC.

The gene calls are TRBV5-1 and TRBJ2-1; 7 positions agree with TRBD2. CDR3 length equals 18 residues. V was clipped by 0 bases and J by 2 bases; unmatched bases: 11. Germline V CDR1 and CDR2: SGHRS, YFSETQ. CDR3 sequence reads: CASSLALEAGAAYNEQFF. Here the CDR3 DNA reads TGCGCCAGCAGCTTGGCCTTAGAGGCGGGAGCGGCCTACAATGAGCAGTTCTTC.

The chain joins TRBV7-6 to TRBJ2-3; D is undetermined. The CDR3 is 12 amino acids. Trimming pared 5 bases from V and 2 bases from J, leaving 5 bases between. CDR1 SGHVS and CDR2 FNYEAQ come from the germline V gene. This CDR3 reads CASSPVTDTQYF. CDR3 bases: TGTGCCAGCAGCCCTGTCACAGATACGCAGTATTTT.